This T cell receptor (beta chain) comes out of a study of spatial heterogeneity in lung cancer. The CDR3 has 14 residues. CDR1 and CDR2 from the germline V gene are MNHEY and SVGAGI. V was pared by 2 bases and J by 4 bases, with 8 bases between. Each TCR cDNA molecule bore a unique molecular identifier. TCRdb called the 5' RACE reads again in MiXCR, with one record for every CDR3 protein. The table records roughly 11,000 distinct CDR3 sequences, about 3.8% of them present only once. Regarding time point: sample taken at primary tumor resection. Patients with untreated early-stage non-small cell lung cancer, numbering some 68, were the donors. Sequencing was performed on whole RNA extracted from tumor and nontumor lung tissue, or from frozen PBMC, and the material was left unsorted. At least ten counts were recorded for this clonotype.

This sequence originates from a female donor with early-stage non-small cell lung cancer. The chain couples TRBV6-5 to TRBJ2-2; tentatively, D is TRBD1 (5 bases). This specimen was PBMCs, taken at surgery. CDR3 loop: CASSYRQFTGELFF. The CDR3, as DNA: TGTGCCAGCAGTTACCGACAGTTCACCGGGGAGCTGTTTTTT.